These 27 T cell receptor beta chains were all obtained from the same sample, sequenced in a study of blood T cell repertoires in COVID-19. Repertoires were generated with immunoSEQ multiplex PCR, while TCRdb's copy carries only in-frame clones and drops some. This sample has more than 65,000 clones, with around 85% found just once. Sequenced sample: peripheral blood. Receptors were obtained from a man in his 60s with acute or convalescent COVID-19.

This clone was recorded once. The chain links TRBV4-2 to TRBJ1-2; D is uncertain. The germline CDR1 and CDR2 sequences are LGHNA and YNFKEQ. V was trimmed by 0 bases and J by 3 bases, leaving 11 bases between them. This CDR3 is built from 15 residues. CDR3 coding DNA: TGTGCCAGCAGCCAAGATTCGTGGGGAGACTATGGCTACACCTTC. It yields the protein CASSQDSWGDYGYTF.

The chain couples TRBV6-2 or TRBV6-3 to TRBJ1-1; D gene unclear. This CDR3 is built from 12 residues. Germline assignment: CDR1 MNHEY and CDR2 SVGEGT. V lost 0 bases and J lost 7, with 6 bases in between. DNA of the CDR3: TGTGCCAGCAGTTACTCGTTCGGTGAAGCTTTCTTT. Translation: CASSYSFGEAFF.

V gene TRBV20-1 combines with J gene TRBJ2-2, with D perhaps TRBD1 (6 bases). V lost 3 bases, J lost 6 bases, and 8 bases lay in between. This CDR3 contains 12 residues. Germline V gene lookup returns CDR1 DFQATT and CDR2 SNEGSKA (reference sequence). In DNA, the CDR3 is TGCAGTGCTAGTAACAGGGCCGGGGAGCTGTTTTTT. It is translated as CSASNRAGELFF.

The chain has TRBV21-1 and TRBJ1-5; TRBD1, the table's D call, was not compared with the DNA. TRBV21-1 is designated a pseudogene. The CDR3 spans 16 residues. CDR3 sequence (DNA): TGTGCCAGCAGCAGCCGGGACAGGGTTGTTGATCAGCCCCAGCATTTT. Translating gives CASSSRDRVVDQPQHF.

The CDR3 spells CASSLGAGPPDTQYF. The CDR3 DNA follows: TGTGCCAGCAGCTTAGGGGCAGGGCCCCCAGATACGCAGTATTTT. The chain is built from TRBV13 and TRBJ2-3; maybe TRBD1 (5 bases). V lost 0 bases and J 4 bases, leaving 11 bases between the germline ends. Germline CDR1 is PRHDT and CDR2 is FYEKMQ (reference sequence). The CDR3 spans 15 residues.

This clone was found once. This chain links TRBV6-1 with TRBJ1-5; D gene unclear. Looked up from germline, CDR1 is MNHNS and CDR2 is SASEGT. This CDR3 is 16 amino acids long. V was clipped by 4 bases and J by 4 bases, with 17 bases between them. CDR3 sequence reads: CASSGQSAPGNQPQHF. The CDR3 DNA follows: TGTGCCAGCAGTGGCCAAAGTGCTCCCGGGAATCAGCCCCAGCATTTT.

This sequence joins TRBV20-1 and TRBJ1-5; possible D gene TRBD1, 6 bases. The CDR3 is made up of 17 amino acids. CDR1 DFQATT and CDR2 SNEGSKA come from the germline V gene (reference sequence). Trimming cost V 3 bases and J 0 bases, with 18 bases left between them. The CDR3 region has the DNA TGCAGTGCTAGTCTCCGGGGGGGGCCGCATAGCAATCAGCCCCAGCATTTT. Residues: CSASLRGGPHSNQPQHF.

The chain combines TRBV29-1 with TRBJ2-7; no reliable D call. The germline V gene has CDR1 SQVTM and CDR2 ANQGSEA. The CDR3 runs to 14 residues. V shed 6 bases and J shed 0 bases, with 15 bases lying between them. CDR3: CSVNGQFGSYEQYF. CDR3 DNA: TGCAGCGTCAATGGCCAATTTGGCTCCTACGAGCAGTACTTC.

This chain connects TRBV28 to TRBJ2-1, with 7 bases lining up with TRBD1. Germline CDR1 MDHEN, CDR2 SYDVKM. V was pared by 4 bases and J by 6 bases, with 6 bases of the junction left unmatched. This CDR3 is built from 14 residues. The CDR3 is CASSSDRVTNEQFF. CDR3 sequence (DNA): TGTGCCAGCAGTTCCGACAGGGTCACCAATGAGCAGTTCTTC.

This clone has just a few counts. The V and J genes are TRBV13 and TRBJ2-3, with 9 bases that match TRBD2. Trimming at V came to 5 bases and at J to 8 bases, leaving 8 bases not matched to a gene. This CDR3 is built from 14 residues. Germline V gives CDR1 PRHDT, CDR2 FYEKMQ (reference sequence). The CDR3 DNA follows: TGTGCCAGCAGCCGCAAGCGGGGGGACGCTACGCAGTATTTT. Translating it yields CASSRKRGDATQYF.

V usage is TRBV7-9 and J usage is TRBJ2-5; 9 positions match TRBD2. This CDR3 comprises 17 residues. Germline loops: CDR1 SEHNR, CDR2 FQNEAQ (reference sequence). V trimming: 6 bases; J trimming: 5 bases; junction bases outside the gene matches: 16. This chain's CDR3 is CASSAPQAGGPRETQYF. The CDR3 bases are TGTGCCAGCAGTGCGCCCCAAGCGGGGGGCCCCCGGGAGACCCAGTACTTC.

About this clone itself: Other DNA sequences in this specimen translate into the identical CDR3. The J gene is TRBJ1-5, the V gene TRBV6-2 or TRBV6-3; TRBD1 matches 9 bases. The CDR3 is 14 residues long. Per the germline V gene, CDR1 is MNHEY and CDR2 is SVGEGT. V trimming: 2 bases; J trimming: 4 bases; junction bases outside the gene matches: 0. The CDR3 bases are TGTGCCAGCAGTTACGGACAGGGGAATCAGCCCCAGCATTTT. The encoded protein is CASSYGQGNQPQHF.

The chain employs TRBV5-5 and TRBJ1-2; tentative D call: TRBD1 (5 bases). The CDR3 is 15 residues long. Germline CDR1 is SGHKS and CDR2 is YYEKEE (reference sequence). V was cut by 4 bases and J by 5 bases, with 18 bases left in between. The CDR3 loop is CASSQDGTSYYGYTF. CDR3 in DNA: TGTGCCAGCAGCCAGGACGGGACTTCATATTATGGCTACACCTTC.

The chain joins TRBV27 to TRBJ1-2; 11 positions agree with TRBD1. CDR3 length: 15 amino acids. CDR1 is MNHEY and CDR2 is SMNVEV in the germline V gene (reference sequence). V was pared by 6 bases and J by 4 bases, with 7 bases of the junction left unmatched. CDR3 protein: CASSLWGTGGYGYTF. The CDR3 nucleotides are TGTGCCAGCAGCCTTTGGGGGACAGGGGGCTATGGCTACACCTTC.

The chain links TRBV6-2 or TRBV6-3 to TRBJ2-2, with 9 bases fitting TRBD2. Germline V gene sequence: CDR1 MNHEY, CDR2 SVGEGT. The CDR3 has 16 residues. V gave up 6 bases and J gave up 4 bases; unmatched junction bases: 9. This CDR3 is CASSLLAGGATGELFF. The CDR3 DNA is TGTGCCAGCAGCTTGCTGGCGGGGGGGGCCACCGGGGAGCTGTTTTTT.

This clone was observed a single time. The rearrangement uses TRBV6-5 and TRBJ1-1; unclear D gene. This CDR3 has 14 residues. Trimming left V 2 bases short and J 1 base short, with 8 bases between. CDR1 MNHEY and CDR2 SVGAGI come from the germline V gene. For the CDR3, the DNA is TGTGCCAGCAGTTACCTACAGCAGAACACTGAAGCTTTCTTT. Amino acids: CASSYLQQNTEAFF.

V gene TRBV7-2 combines with J gene TRBJ2-7; TRBD1 aligns across 8 bases. CDR3 length: 14 amino acids. From germline, CDR1 is SGHTA and CDR2 FQGNSA. V shed 3 bases, J shed 0 bases, and the junction held 1 base outside the gene matches. For the CDR3, the DNA is TGTGCCAGCAGCTTCACAGGGGGCTCCTACGAGCAGTACTTC. Amino acid sequence: CASSFTGGSYEQYF.

This chain joins TRBV30 and TRBJ1-5; D perhaps matches TRBD1 (6 bases). This CDR3 region has 15 residues. Germline loops: CDR1 GTSNPN, CDR2 SVGIG (reference sequence). Trimming removed 3 bases at V and 4 bases at J, with 16 bases between. The CDR3 DNA is TGTGCCTGGAGCCCCGGGGGGCGGAGGAATCAGCCCCAGCATTTT. Protein: CAWSPGGRRNQPQHF.

The sample holds one count of this clone. The V call is TRBV6-2 or TRBV6-3, the J call TRBJ1-1, with 7 bases fitting TRBD1. The CDR3 is 14 residues long. The V segment lost 6 bases and the J segment 4 bases; nucleotides outside the gene matches: 8. From germline, CDR1 is MNHEY and CDR2 SVGEGT. The CDR3 bases are TGTGCCAGCAGCGAACAGGGGCAGGGCACTGAAGCTTTCTTT. Its protein product is CASSEQGQGTEAFF.

V gene TRBV30 combines with J gene TRBJ1-2; 8 bases are a match to TRBD1. Looked up from germline, CDR1 is GTSNPN and CDR2 is SVGIG (reference sequence). The CDR3 consists of 14 residues. Trimming at V came to 8 bases and at J to 3 bases, leaving 11 bases not matched to a gene. The CDR3 DNA is TGTGCCGAAGAATCGGACAGGGAGGACTATGGCTACACCTTC. Encoded protein: CAEESDREDYGYTF.

The rearrangement uses TRBV9 and TRBJ2-5, with 10 bases aligning to TRBD2. This CDR3 is built from 17 residues. Germline values: CDR1 SGDLS, CDR2 YYNGEE. The junction had 16 bases not matched to a gene; V was cut back by 4 bases and J by 7 bases. DNA for the CDR3: TGTGCCAGCAGCCCGACTAGCGGGCTGCTAGAAGGGGGGACCCAGTACTTC. This encodes CASSPTSGLLEGGTQYF.

This clone was observed a single time. The chain recombines TRBV19 with TRBJ1-2; TRBD1 matches 7 bases. With 11 bases clipped from V and 8 bases from J, the junction kept 14 bases outside the gene matches. This CDR3 has 13 residues. CDR1 LNHDA and CDR2 SQIVND come from the germline V gene (reference sequence). The CDR3 nucleotides are TGTGCCTCCCAGTCAGGGGGGATTGGGGGCTACACCTTC. Encoded protein: CASQSGGIGGYTF. The full variable domain, in which reference TRBV19 and TRBJ1-2 provide the parts outside the CDR3, is DGGITQSPKYLFRKEGQNVTLSCEQNLNHDAMYWYRQDPGQGLRLIYYSQIVNDFQKGDIAEGYSVSREKKESFPLTVTSAQKNPTAFYLCASQSGGIGGYTFGSGTRLTVV.

The chain is built from TRBV5-6 and TRBJ2-3; 9 positions match TRBD2. CDR3 length equals 17 residues. Germline V gives CDR1 SGHDT, CDR2 YYEEEE. V lost 4 bases and J lost 0; bases outside the gene matches: 9. CDR3 residues: CASSRFSGGPSTDTQYF. In DNA form, the CDR3 reads TGTGCCAGCAGCCGCTTCAGCGGGGGGCCAAGCACAGATACGCAGTATTTT.

A remark on this clone: The DNA is left out, because the CDR3 cannot be placed on it with certainty; the CDR3 is given as TCRdb lists it. This sequence joins TRBV6-1 and TRBJ1-2; the D call in the table, TRBD1, was not verified against the DNA. A total of 11 residues make up the CDR3, ends included. Germline V gives CDR1 MNHNS, CDR2 SASEGT. CDR3 sequence reads: CASSEVGQGTF.

This clone was seen only once. CDR3 residues: CASSSTRGYEQYF. The CDR3 DNA reads as TGTGCCAGCAGTTCGACCAGGGGCTACGAGCAGTACTTC. This sequence joins TRBV6-2 or TRBV6-3 and TRBJ2-7; a weak D match, TRBD1 (6 bases). V was trimmed by 4 bases and J by 3 bases, leaving 10 bases between them. In germline, CDR1 is MNHEY, CDR2 SVGEGT. The CDR3 sequence is 13 residues long.

The CDR3 DNA reads as TGTGCCAGCAGCTTAGAAGGGGGTACCTACAATGAGCAGTTCTTC. It yields the protein CASSLEGGTYNEQFF. The J gene is TRBJ2-1, the V gene TRBV7-9; a weak D match, TRBD1 (6 bases). Germline V lookup: CDR1 SEHNR, CDR2 FQNEAQ (reference sequence). V was pared by 1 base and J by 2 bases, with 9 bases between. The CDR3 sequence is 15 residues long.

This chain connects TRBV9 to TRBJ1-1; possibly TRBD1 for D (5 bases). CDR3 size: 13 residues. The V end was cut by 2 bases, the J end by 4 bases, with 9 bases between. Looked up from germline, CDR1 is SGDLS and CDR2 is YYNGEE. In DNA, the CDR3 is TGTGCCAGCAGCGTGGGGCATGGCACTGAAGCTTTCTTT. Protein sequence: CASSVGHGTEAFF. Full variable domain (rest looked up from reference TRBV9 and TRBJ1-1): DSGVTQTPKHLITATGQRVTLRCSPRSGDLSVYWYQQSLDQGLQFLIQYYNGEERAKGNILERFSAQQFPDLHSELNLSSLELGDSALYFCASSVGHGTEAFFGQGTRLTVV.